The clone carrying this TCR beta chain came up many times. Antigen: not known. Germline V gene lookup returns CDR1 SGHRS and CDR2 YFSETQ. This CDR3 is built from 14 residues. J lost 4 bases, V lost 6 bases, and 6 bases had no gene match. Researchers built TCR beta libraries using quantitative 5'-RACE with molecular barcodes. TCRdb fed the 5' RACE reads into MiXCR, producing one record per CDR3 protein. The sample lists fewer than 650,000 distinct CDR3 sequences; 10% to 15% were seen once. This specimen belongs to a study of CD8 T cells in ankylosing spondylitis. Study observations and caveats: A number of the motif variants had already been described in reactive arthritis synovial fluid and blood. The authors reported significant enrichment of disease-linked clones in matched ankylosing spondylitis synovial fluid. Ankylosing spondylitis blood appeared to be characterized by a TCR beta motif of 8 or 9 highly homologous variants.

Material: blood, either unsorted or a sorted T cell fraction (not recorded which). The TCR was taken from a male donor with ankylosing spondylitis. The gene calls are TRBV5-1 and TRBJ2-1; 8 bases are shared with TRBD2. The DNA for the CDR3 is TGCGCCAGCACGCTAGCGGGTAATTACAATGAGCAGTTCTTC. Protein product: CASTLAGNYNEQFF.